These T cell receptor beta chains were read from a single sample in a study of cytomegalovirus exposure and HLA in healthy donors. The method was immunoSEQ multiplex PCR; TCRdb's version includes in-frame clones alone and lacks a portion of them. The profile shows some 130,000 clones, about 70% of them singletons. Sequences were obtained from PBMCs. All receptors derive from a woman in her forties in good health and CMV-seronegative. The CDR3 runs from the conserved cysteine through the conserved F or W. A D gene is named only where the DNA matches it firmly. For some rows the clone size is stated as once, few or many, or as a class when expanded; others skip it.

cdr3_aa: CASSLDVLYYTEAFF
cdr3_nt: TGTGCCAGCAGCTTAGATGTACTCTACTACACTGAAGCTTTCTTT
clone_size: few
d_call: -
j_call: TRBJ1-1
v_call: TRBV7-2

cdr3_aa: CATPVSTTGELFF
cdr3_nt: TGCGCCACCCCCGTTTCTACCACCGGGGAGCTGTTTTTT
clone_size: -
d_call: -
j_call: TRBJ2-2
v_call: TRBV5-1

cdr3_aa: CASTLGLLNTEAFF
cdr3_nt: TGTGCCAGCACCTTAGGACTTCTGAACACTGAAGCTTTCTTT
clone_size: -
d_call: -
j_call: TRBJ1-1
v_call: TRBV6-5

cdr3_aa: CASSEAQVSTDTQYF
cdr3_nt: TGTGCCAGCAGTGAAGCGCAGGTTAGCACAGATACGCAGTATTTT
clone_size: -
d_call: -
j_call: TRBJ2-3
v_call: TRBV6-1

cdr3_aa: CASSYGQLNTEAFF
cdr3_nt: TGTGCCAGCAGTTATGGGCAACTGAACACTGAAGCTTTCTTT
clone_size: few
d_call: -
j_call: TRBJ1-1
v_call: TRBV6-5

cdr3_aa: CASSPLGGPEAFF
cdr3_nt: TGTGCCAGCTCACCCCTCGGGGGACCTGAAGCTTTCTTT
clone_size: -
d_call: -
j_call: TRBJ1-1
v_call: TRBV18

cdr3_aa: CASRPDWNTGELFF
cdr3_nt: TGTGCCAGCAGACCGGACTGGAACACCGGGGAGCTGTTTTTT
clone_size: -
d_call: -
j_call: TRBJ2-2
v_call: TRBV6-4

cdr3_aa: CASGRQAEETQYF
cdr3_nt: TGTGCCAGCGGGCGACAAGCCGAAGAGACCCAGTACTTC
clone_size: -
d_call: -
j_call: TRBJ2-5
v_call: TRBV7-9

cdr3_aa: CASSQEAGAYGYTF
cdr3_nt: TGTGCCAGCAGCCAAGAAGCAGGGGCCTATGGCTACACCTTC
clone_size: -
d_call: -
j_call: TRBJ1-2
v_call: TRBV4-2

cdr3_aa: CASSLPGQGTGELFF
cdr3_nt: TGTGCCAGCAGTCTCCCCGGACAGGGCACCGGGGAGCTGTTTTTT
clone_size: -
d_call: TRBD1
j_call: TRBJ2-2
v_call: TRBV28

cdr3_aa: CASGAAGVSYGYTF
cdr3_nt: TGTGCCAGCGGTGCAGCGGGCGTCTCCTATGGCTACACCTTC
clone_size: -
d_call: -
j_call: TRBJ1-2
v_call: TRBV27

cdr3_aa: CAWNEGVGNEQFF
cdr3_nt: TGTGCCTGGAACGAGGGAGTAGGGAATGAGCAGTTCTTC
clone_size: -
d_call: -
j_call: TRBJ2-1
v_call: TRBV30

cdr3_aa: CASSYSQGVGTEAFF
cdr3_nt: TGTGCCAGCAGTTACTCTCAGGGGGTAGGGACTGAAGCTTTCTTT
clone_size: -
d_call: TRBD1
j_call: TRBJ1-1
v_call: TRBV6-5

cdr3_aa: CSSDRGLGGYTF
cdr3_nt: TGCAGCTCGGACAGGGGGCTGGGTGGCTACACCTTC
clone_size: -
d_call: TRBD1
j_call: TRBJ1-2
v_call: TRBV29-1

cdr3_aa: CASSLGGQGTSSYEQYF
cdr3_nt: TGTGCCAGCAGCTTGGGGGGACAGGGGACGAGCTCCTACGAGCAGTACTTC
clone_size: -
d_call: TRBD1
j_call: TRBJ2-7
v_call: TRBV5-4

cdr3_aa: CASSWTGGEETQYF
cdr3_nt: TGCGCCAGCAGCTGGACAGGCGGTGAGGAGACCCAGTACTTC
clone_size: -
d_call: TRBD1
j_call: TRBJ2-5
v_call: TRBV5-1

cdr3_aa: CASSLEPGSYYEQYF
cdr3_nt: TGTGCCAGCAGCTTAGAACCAGGGTCCTACTACGAGCAGTACTTC
clone_size: -
d_call: -
j_call: TRBJ2-7
v_call: TRBV7-8

cdr3_aa: CASSSTGSGNTIYF
cdr3_nt: TGTGCCAGCAGTTCGACAGGATCTGGAAACACCATATATTTT
clone_size: -
d_call: -
j_call: TRBJ1-3
v_call: TRBV28

cdr3_aa: CASSQRGGIDEQYF
cdr3_nt: TGTGCCAGCAGCCAGCGGGGGGGTATCGACGAGCAGTACTTC
clone_size: -
d_call: TRBD2
j_call: TRBJ2-7
v_call: TRBV4-2

cdr3_aa: CASSLAVASGVTDTQYF
cdr3_nt: TGTGCCAGCAGCTTAGCGGTGGCTAGCGGGGTAACAGATACGCAGTATTTT
clone_size: -
d_call: TRBD2
j_call: TRBJ2-3
v_call: TRBV7-9

cdr3_aa: CAWSAGIGNTIYF
cdr3_nt: TGTGCCTGGAGTGCAGGGATAGGAAACACCATATATTTT
clone_size: few
d_call: -
j_call: TRBJ1-3
v_call: TRBV30

cdr3_aa: CASSSGVINEQFF
cdr3_nt: TGTGCCAGCAGCTCAGGGGTCATCAACGAGCAGTTCTTC
clone_size: once
d_call: -
j_call: TRBJ2-1
v_call: TRBV9

cdr3_aa: CASSLAGGDGGYTF
cdr3_nt: TGTGCCAGCAGTTTGGCAGGGGGCGACGGTGGCTACACCTTC
clone_size: -
d_call: TRBD1
j_call: TRBJ1-2
v_call: TRBV27

cdr3_aa: CASSFLVGLTGDNSPLHF
cdr3_nt: TGTGCCAGCAGTTTTCTGGTCGGATTAACAGGGGACAATTCACCCCTCCACTTT
clone_size: -
d_call: TRBD1
j_call: TRBJ1-6
v_call: TRBV27

cdr3_aa: CASSYLGQADTQYF
cdr3_nt: TGCGCCAGCAGCTACCTGGGACAGGCAGATACGCAGTATTTT
clone_size: -
d_call: TRBD1
j_call: TRBJ2-3
v_call: TRBV5-1

cdr3_aa: CASSQVGSGSTEAFF
cdr3_nt: TGCGCCAGCAGCCAAGTTGGGAGTGGTTCCACTGAAGCTTTCTTT
clone_size: -
d_call: -
j_call: TRBJ1-1
v_call: TRBV4-1

cdr3_aa: CASSPLGRGVGGELFF
cdr3_nt: TGTGCCAGCAGTCCTCTTGGGCGGGGGGTCGGCGGGGAGCTGTTTTTT
clone_size: -
d_call: TRBD2
j_call: TRBJ2-2
v_call: TRBV9

cdr3_aa: CASSEKEWTDSSSYNSPLHF
cdr3_nt: TGTGCCAGCAGTGAAAAGGAGTGGACAGACTCTAGCTCCTATAATTCACCCCTCCACTTT
clone_size: -
d_call: -
j_call: TRBJ1-6
v_call: TRBV6-1

cdr3_aa: CSAAENTEAFF
cdr3_nt: TGCAGCGCGGCGGAGAACACTGAAGCTTTCTTT
clone_size: -
d_call: -
j_call: TRBJ1-1
v_call: TRBV29-1

cdr3_aa: CASSDGTGTYEQYF
cdr3_nt: TGTGCCAGCAGTGACGGGACAGGGACCTACGAGCAGTACTTC
clone_size: -
d_call: TRBD1
j_call: TRBJ2-7
v_call: TRBV2

cdr3_aa: CASLRSGGTDTQYF
cdr3_nt: TGTGCCAGCCTCCGGTCGGGGGGCACAGATACGCAGTATTTT
clone_size: -
d_call: -
j_call: TRBJ2-3
v_call: TRBV27

cdr3_aa: CAWSRDNYQPQHF
cdr3_nt: TGTGCCTGGAGTAGAGACAACTATCAGCCCCAGCATTTT
clone_size: -
d_call: -
j_call: TRBJ1-5
v_call: TRBV30

cdr3_aa: CASSLRGLDYGYTF
cdr3_nt: TGCGCCAGCAGCTTAAGGGGCCTGGACTATGGCTACACCTTC
clone_size: -
d_call: -
j_call: TRBJ1-2
v_call: TRBV5-1

cdr3_aa: CASSPDRVEQYF
cdr3_nt: TGTGCCAGCAGCCCAGACAGGGTCGAGCAGTACTTC
clone_size: -
d_call: TRBD1
j_call: TRBJ2-7
v_call: TRBV7-9

cdr3_aa: CAWGQPNQPQHF
cdr3_nt: TGTGCCTGGGGACAGCCCAATCAGCCCCAGCATTTT
clone_size: -
d_call: -
j_call: TRBJ1-5
v_call: TRBV30

cdr3_aa: CASSLGQGRTDTQYF
cdr3_nt: TGTGCCAGCAGCTTGGGACAGGGACGCACAGATACGCAGTATTTT
clone_size: once
d_call: TRBD1
j_call: TRBJ2-3
v_call: TRBV7-2

cdr3_aa: CASSQGADTEAFF
cdr3_nt: TGCGCCAGCAGTCAGGGGGCGGACACTGAAGCTTTCTTT
clone_size: few
d_call: TRBD1
j_call: TRBJ1-1
v_call: TRBV5-1

cdr3_aa: CASSIGGKSGNTIYF
cdr3_nt: TGTGCCAGTAGTATTGGAGGGAAATCGGGAAACACCATATATTTT
clone_size: few
d_call: -
j_call: TRBJ1-3
v_call: TRBV19

cdr3_aa: CASSHARDRVPYEQYF
cdr3_nt: TGCGCCAGCAGCCATGCCCGGGACAGAGTTCCCTACGAGCAGTACTTC
clone_size: few
d_call: TRBD1
j_call: TRBJ2-7
v_call: TRBV4-1

cdr3_aa: CASSFWGANTEAFF
cdr3_nt: TGCGCCAGCAGCTTTTGGGGCGCCAACACTGAAGCTTTCTTT
clone_size: -
d_call: -
j_call: TRBJ1-1
v_call: TRBV5-1

cdr3_aa: CASSSSGQGTDTQYF
cdr3_nt: TGTGCCAGCAGCTCCTCGGGACAGGGCACAGATACGCAGTATTTT
clone_size: few
d_call: TRBD1
j_call: TRBJ2-3
v_call: TRBV7-2

cdr3_aa: CASSPLGGNSPLHF
cdr3_nt: TGTGCCAGCAGCCCCCTAGGGGGCAATTCACCCCTCCACTTT
clone_size: -
d_call: TRBD1
j_call: TRBJ1-6
v_call: TRBV5-8